These 3 T cell receptor beta chains share one sample of origin, sequenced in a study of blood T cell repertoires in COVID-19. Produced via immunoSEQ multiplex PCR; TCRdb's table is partial and in-frame only. The profile shows some 150,000 clones, approximately 82% of them singletons. Sequenced: peripheral blood. Receptors were obtained from a woman aged 45-60 years with acute or convalescent COVID-19.

The V call is TRBV2, the J call TRBJ2-1; no clear D gene. The CDR3 sequence is 11 residues long. Germline values: CDR1 SNHLY, CDR2 FYNNEI. V gave up 5 bases and J gave up 5 bases, with 4 bases separating them. This CDR3 is CASSFNNEQFF. The CDR3, as DNA: TGTGCCAGCAGTTTTAACAATGAGCAGTTCTTC.

CDR3 protein: CASSLATGFSTEAFF. CDR3 bases: TGCGCCAGCAGCTTGGCCACGGGGTTTTCCACTGAAGCTTTCTTT. The chain joins TRBV5-1 to TRBJ1-1; D remains ambiguous. Germline CDR1 and CDR2: SGHRS and YFSETQ. This CDR3 is 15 amino acids long. Trimming removed 0 bases at V and 4 bases at J, with 13 bases between.

This rearrangement joins TRBV7-9 to TRBJ2-3; weak D call: TRBD1 (5 bases). Germline V gives CDR1 SEHNR, CDR2 FQNEAQ (reference sequence). The CDR3 is 15 residues long. The V and J ends lost 5 bases and 5 bases respectively, with 17 bases between them. The CDR3 coding sequence is TGTGCCAGCAGCAGGGGCACCTTAGTGCGAGATACGCAGTATTTT. This gives the protein CASSRGTLVRDTQYF.